This TCR beta chain appears in the sequencing data of a study of spatial heterogeneity in lung cancer (dated by TCRdb to about 2019). Concerning the study at large: Donors were 72 patients with early-stage, untreated non-small cell lung cancer from the lung TRACERx cohort. Nonsynonymous mutation counts, determined by whole-exome sequencing of tumor tissue, were related to features of the TCR repertoire. Follow-up PBMC samples were sequenced whenever available, and the median time to follow-up was about two years after resection. TCR alpha and beta repertoires were quantitatively compared across multiple tumor regions, matched nontumor lung and blood in non-small cell lung cancer. Beta-chain transcripts were consistently detected in greater numbers than alpha-chain transcripts, which likely reflects a higher abundance of beta-chain transcripts. Both alpha and beta chains were TCR-sequenced in samples taken at surgery, namely 220 tumor regions, approximately 66 matched nontumor lung samples and 50 to 60 PBMC samples. In the raw uncorrected reads, each unique combination of TCR and UMI appeared more than ten times on average.

The germline V gene (reference sequence) specifies SSHAT as CDR1 and FNYEAQ as CDR2. There are 18 amino acids in the CDR3, from cysteine to phenylalanine inclusive. Kept here is only the CDR3 DNA, which spans 54 bases and is read in frame from base 1. Beyond this particular receptor, the publication reports: Ubiquitous expanded tumor TCRs showed up in blood more often at tumor resection than at routine follow-up. Only around 14 patients were included in the comparisons of baseline and follow-up blood repertoires. Additional single-cell paired TCR alpha and beta sequencing was considered necessary to confirm, at a functional level, the hypothesis that regional TCRs recognize regional mutations.

Library construction relied on 5' RACE. TCRdb lists the instrument as NextSeq 500. To allow correction of PCR and sequencing errors, the TCR library protocol tagged every TCR cDNA molecule with a unique molecular identifier. For the original study's pipeline: Decombinator tools were used for TCR identification, UMI-based error correction and CDR3 extraction. TCRs above a frequency of 2 per 1,000, corresponding to the top 1% of the tumor frequency distribution, were defined as expanded. Renyi diversity was calculated using the R vegan package after each repertoire was subsampled 100 times to 5,000 TCRs. CDR3 similarity networks were built from amino acid triplet string-kernel similarity, with CDR3s being connected when pairwise similarity was above 0.82. The public reads were quality trimmed at Q25 with fastp and then assembled into clones with MiXCR by TCRdb, keeping productive beta chains. All rows with the same CDR3 protein become a single entry with the most common DNA and genes. The V and J calls come from TCRdb's annotation, not from the publication. A total of under 75,000 distinct CDR3 sequences appear in this sample, approximately 8.9% of them only once. 1.9% of the sample lies in the top ten.

The meaning of the sample's time point label: blood at routine non-recurrence follow-up after resection. Without any cell sorting, TCR sequencing was performed on whole RNA extracted either from tumor and nontumor lung tissue or from cryopreserved PBMC samples. Only patients for whom sufficient RNA was available from at least two tumor regions were selected for TCR sequencing. This clonotype was seen repeatedly, ten times or more. Its target antigen remains unknown. At one end, the junction sequence differs from germline, possibly due to a read error. The clonotype comes from a female donor with early-stage non-small cell lung cancer. The chain employs TRBV7-7 and TRBJ2-2, and 7 bases in between align with TRBD2. This specimen consisted of PBMCs, obtained at follow-up. The CDR3 protein: CASSLAPQAGVITGELFF. The DNA is TGTGCTAGCAGCTTAGCCCCTCAGGCGGGAGTTATCACCGGGGAGCTGTTTTTT.